A selection of T cell receptor beta chains follows, all from one sample in a study of blood T cell repertoires in COVID-19. Only in-frame clones appear in the TCRdb table, and some are missing; sequencing was by immunoSEQ multiplex PCR. The table lists 250,000 to 300,000 clones, 70% to 90% of them singletons. Sequencing input: peripheral blood. The source of these receptors is a woman aged 65 to 85 with acute or convalescent COVID-19. CDR3s include the opening cysteine and the closing phenylalanine or tryptophan. D genes are given only for firm matches. Some rows mark clone size as missing; the rest say once, few, many or name a class of expanded clone.

d_call,v_call,clone_size,j_call,cdr3_aa,cdr3_nt
.,TRBV6-5,.,TRBJ1-1,CASSNNRVLAFF,TGTGCCAGCAGTAATAACAGGGTCTTGGCTTTCTTT
TRBD2,TRBV9,.,TRBJ2-1,CASSVGYSGGQDEQFF,TGTGCCAGCAGCGTAGGATACAGCGGGGGGCAGGATGAGCAGTTCTTC
TRBD1,TRBV5-8,.,TRBJ1-1,CASSSTGVTEAFF,TGTGCCAGCAGCTCTACAGGGGTAACTGAAGCTTTCTTT
TRBD1,TRBV19,.,TRBJ1-2,CASSLRTGTNYGYTF,TGTGCCAGTAGTCTCCGGACAGGGACCAACTATGGCTACACCTTC
.,TRBV7-9,.,TRBJ2-5,CASSLTRRETQYF,TGTGCCAGCAGCTTAACTAGGCGAGAGACCCAGTACTTC
.,TRBV4-1,.,TRBJ1-2,CASSHETGYGYTF,TGCGCCAGCAGCCATGAAACAGGATATGGCTACACCTTC
.,TRBV30,.,TRBJ1-5,CAWSQRGQRVNQPQHF,TGTGCCTGGAGTCAAAGAGGACAGAGGGTCAATCAGCCCCAGCATTTT
.,TRBV19,.,TRBJ1-4,CASTRGRTNEKLFF,TGTGCCAGTACCCGAGGCAGAACTAATGAAAAACTGTTTTTT
.,TRBV3-1/TRBV3-2,.,TRBJ2-7,CASSQWGSERKGSQEKEQYF,TGTGCCAGCAGCCAATGGGGCTCCGAACGAAAGGGCAGTCAAGAGAAGGAGCAGTACTTC
.,TRBV19,.,TRBJ1-2,CASSMGGSIYGYTF,TGTGCCAGTAGTATGGGGGGTAGCATCTATGGCTACACCTTC
.,TRBV19,once,TRBJ1-1,CASSLQDTEAFF,TGTGCCAGTAGTTTGCAGGACACTGAAGCTTTCTTT
.,TRBV4-1,.,TRBJ1-2,CASSQFPVPSYGYTF,TGCGCCAGCAGCCAATTCCCGGTCCCCTCGTATGGCTACACCTTC
TRBD1,TRBV7-8,.,TRBJ2-3,CASRPPAGGRGDTQYF,TGTGCCAGCAGGCCCCCGGCAGGGGGCAGAGGAGATACGCAGTATTTT
.,TRBV7-9,.,TRBJ2-1,CASSLVTGNEQFF,TGTGCCAGCAGCTTAGTAACGGGGAATGAGCAGTTCTTC
.,TRBV7-3,.,TRBJ2-6,CASSPRVDAGGANVLTF,TGTGCCAGCAGCCCCCGGGTAGACGCGGGGGGGGCCAACGTCCTGACTTTC
TRBD1,TRBV7-8,.,TRBJ1-2,CASSPRFVKEGAGGYTF,TGTGCCAGCAGCCCCAGATTTGTGAAGGAGGGGGCGGGAGGCTACACCTTC
TRBD2,TRBV6-5,.,TRBJ2-3,CASSRAGTEKDTQYF,TGTGCCAGCAGTCGAGCGGGGACTGAAAAAGATACGCAGTATTTT
TRBD1,TRBV7-9,.,TRBJ2-7,CASSRDRDYEQYF,TGTGCCAGCAGCAGAGACAGGGACTACGAGCAGTACTTC
.,TRBV3-1/TRBV3-2,.,TRBJ2-3,CASTKGGTDTQYF,TGTGCCAGCACCAAGGGAGGCACAGATACGCAGTATTTT
.,TRBV2,few,TRBJ1-5,CASSLGGGAANQPQHF,TGTGCCAGCAGTCTAGGTGGGGGGGCGGCTAATCAGCCCCAGCATTTT
TRBD2,TRBV10-2,.,TRBJ2-5,CASLGLAGETQYF,TGCGCCAGCCTGGGACTAGCGGGGGAGACCCAGTACTTC
.,TRBV25-1,.,TRBJ1-2,CASSPGAGYTF,TGTGCCAGCAGTCCAGGGGCCGGCTACACCTTC
.,TRBV5-1,.,TRBJ1-1,CASSSGDMNTEAFF,TGCGCCAGCAGCTCAGGGGACATGAACACTGAAGCTTTCTTT